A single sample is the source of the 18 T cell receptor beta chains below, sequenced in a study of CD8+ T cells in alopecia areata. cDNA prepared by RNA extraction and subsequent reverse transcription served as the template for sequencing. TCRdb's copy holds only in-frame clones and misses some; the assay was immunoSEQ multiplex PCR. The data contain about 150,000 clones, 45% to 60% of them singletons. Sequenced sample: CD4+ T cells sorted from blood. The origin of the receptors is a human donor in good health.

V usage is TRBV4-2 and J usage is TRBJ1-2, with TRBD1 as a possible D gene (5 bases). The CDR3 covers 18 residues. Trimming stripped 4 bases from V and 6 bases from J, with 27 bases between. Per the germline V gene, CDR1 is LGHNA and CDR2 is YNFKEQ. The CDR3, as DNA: TGTGCCAGCAGCCCCGAGAACGGGGCCCTTTTAATTTTTGATGGCTACACCTTC. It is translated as CASSPENGALLIFDGYTF.

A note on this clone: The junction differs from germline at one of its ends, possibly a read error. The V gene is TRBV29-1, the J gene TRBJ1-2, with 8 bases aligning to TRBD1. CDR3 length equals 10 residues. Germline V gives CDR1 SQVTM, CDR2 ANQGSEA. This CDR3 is CSVDPGQASF. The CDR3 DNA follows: TGCAGCGTCGACCCGGGACAGGCCTCGTTC.

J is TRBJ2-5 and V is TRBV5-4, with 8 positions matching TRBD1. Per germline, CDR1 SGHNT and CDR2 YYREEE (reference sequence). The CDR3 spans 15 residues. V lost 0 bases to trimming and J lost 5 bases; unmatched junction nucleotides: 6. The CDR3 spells CASSLDQGALETQYF. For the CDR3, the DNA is TGTGCCAGCAGCTTGGATCAGGGGGCTTTGGAGACCCAGTACTTC.

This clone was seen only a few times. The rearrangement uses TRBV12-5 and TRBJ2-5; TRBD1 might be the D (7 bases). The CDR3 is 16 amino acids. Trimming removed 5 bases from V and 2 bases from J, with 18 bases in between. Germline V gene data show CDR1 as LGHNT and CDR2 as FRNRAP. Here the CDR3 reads CASGPDRVGGQETQYF. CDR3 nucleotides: TGTGCTAGTGGTCCCGACAGGGTTGGGGGGCAAGAGACCCAGTACTTC.

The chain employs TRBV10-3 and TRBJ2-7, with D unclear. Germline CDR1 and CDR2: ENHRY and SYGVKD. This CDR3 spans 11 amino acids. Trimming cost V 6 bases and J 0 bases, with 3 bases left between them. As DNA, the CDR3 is TGTGCCATCAGCATCTCCTACGAGCAGTACTTC. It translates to CAISISYEQYF.

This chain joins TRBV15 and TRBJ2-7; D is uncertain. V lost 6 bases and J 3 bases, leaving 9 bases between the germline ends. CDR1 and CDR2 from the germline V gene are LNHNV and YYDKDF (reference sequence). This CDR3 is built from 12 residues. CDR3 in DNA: TGTGCCACCAGAGGTCAGAGCTACGAGCAGTACTTC. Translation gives CATRGQSYEQYF.

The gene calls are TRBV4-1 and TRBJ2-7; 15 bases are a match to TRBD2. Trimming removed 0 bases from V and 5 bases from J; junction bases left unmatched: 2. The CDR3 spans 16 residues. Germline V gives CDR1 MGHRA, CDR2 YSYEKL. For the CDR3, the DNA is TGCGCCAGCAGCCAAGACCGGACTAGCGGGAGGGACGAGCAGTACTTC. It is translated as CASSQDRTSGRDEQYF.

CDR3: CSFQQGQNTIYF. The CDR3 region has the DNA TGCAGCTTCCAACAGGGACAAAACACCATATATTTT. The chain is built from TRBV29-1 and TRBJ1-3, with a tentative D call TRBD1 (6 bases). The CDR3 has 12 residues. Between the trimmed V and J ends, which lost 8 bases and 6 bases, there was a span of 14 bases. CDR1 and CDR2 from the germline V gene are SQVTM and ANQGSEA.

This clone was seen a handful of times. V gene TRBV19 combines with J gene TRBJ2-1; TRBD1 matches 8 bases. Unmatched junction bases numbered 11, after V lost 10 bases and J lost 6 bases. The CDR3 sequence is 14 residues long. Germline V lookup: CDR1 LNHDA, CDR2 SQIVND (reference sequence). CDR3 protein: CATRRQGSSNEQFF. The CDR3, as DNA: TGTGCCACTCGTCGACAGGGGAGTAGCAATGAGCAGTTCTTC.

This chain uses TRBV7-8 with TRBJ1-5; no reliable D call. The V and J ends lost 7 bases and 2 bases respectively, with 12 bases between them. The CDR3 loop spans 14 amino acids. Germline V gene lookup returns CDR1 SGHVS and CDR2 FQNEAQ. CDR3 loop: CASTPPWGNQPQHF. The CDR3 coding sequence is TGTGCCAGCACCCCTCCCTGGGGCAATCAGCCCCAGCATTTT.

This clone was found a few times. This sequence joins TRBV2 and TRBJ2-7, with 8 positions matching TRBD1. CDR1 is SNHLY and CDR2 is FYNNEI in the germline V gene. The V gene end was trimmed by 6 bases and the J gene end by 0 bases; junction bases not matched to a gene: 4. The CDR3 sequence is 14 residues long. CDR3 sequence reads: CASSRQGSSYEQYF. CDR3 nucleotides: TGTGCCAGCAGCAGACAGGGGAGCTCCTACGAGCAGTACTTC.

The DNA of the CDR3 is TGTGCCAGCAGACGGACAGGGTCCGGGACCGGGGAGCTGTTTTTT. It is translated as CASRRTGSGTGELFF. This sequence joins TRBV2 and TRBJ2-2, with 8 nucleotides matching TRBD1. Unmatched junction bases numbered 8, after V lost 6 bases and J lost 5 bases. Germline V gene data show CDR1 as SNHLY and CDR2 as FYNNEI. CDR3 length: 15 amino acids.

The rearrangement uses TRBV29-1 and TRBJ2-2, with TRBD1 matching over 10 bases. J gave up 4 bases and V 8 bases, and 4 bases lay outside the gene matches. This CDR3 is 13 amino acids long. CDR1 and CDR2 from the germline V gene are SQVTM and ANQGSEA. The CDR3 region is CSLRTGGTGELFF. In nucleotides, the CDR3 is TGCAGCCTCCGGACAGGGGGCACCGGGGAGCTGTTTTTT.

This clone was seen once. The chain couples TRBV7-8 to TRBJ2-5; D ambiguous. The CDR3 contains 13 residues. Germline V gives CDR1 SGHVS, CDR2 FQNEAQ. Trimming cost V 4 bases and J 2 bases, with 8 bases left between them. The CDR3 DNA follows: TGTGCCAGCAGCTCCCAATTTCAAGAGACCCAGTACTTC. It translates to CASSSQFQETQYF.

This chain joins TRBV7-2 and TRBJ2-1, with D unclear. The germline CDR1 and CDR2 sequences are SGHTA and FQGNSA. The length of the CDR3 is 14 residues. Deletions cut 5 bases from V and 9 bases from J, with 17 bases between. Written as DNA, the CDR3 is TGTGCCAGCAGCCCACGCGGTCCATCAGGTGAGCAGTTCTTC. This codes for CASSPRGPSGEQFF.

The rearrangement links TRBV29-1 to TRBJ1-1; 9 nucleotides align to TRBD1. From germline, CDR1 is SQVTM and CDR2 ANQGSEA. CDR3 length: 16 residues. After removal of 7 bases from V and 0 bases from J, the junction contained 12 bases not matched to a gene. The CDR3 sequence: CSAPRGTGSMNTEAFF. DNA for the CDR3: TGCAGCGCCCCAAGGGGGACAGGGAGTATGAACACTGAAGCTTTCTTT.

CDR3 coding DNA: TGTGCCAGCAGTGATCAACAGGGACACTATGGCTACACCTTC. Residues: CASSDQQGHYGYTF. The chain has TRBV6-6 and TRBJ1-2; D possibly corresponds to TRBD1 (6 bases). Deletions cut 5 bases from V and 3 bases from J, with 13 bases between. CDR3 size: 14 residues. The germline CDR1 and CDR2 sequences are MNHNY and SVGAGI (reference sequence).

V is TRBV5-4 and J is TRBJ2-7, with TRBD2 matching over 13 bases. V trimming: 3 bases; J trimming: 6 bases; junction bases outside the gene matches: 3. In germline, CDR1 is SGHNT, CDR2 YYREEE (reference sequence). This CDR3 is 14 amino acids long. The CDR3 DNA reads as TGTGCCAGCAGCTGGACTAGCGGGAGAAGCGAGCAGTACTTC. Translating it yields CASSWTSGRSEQYF.